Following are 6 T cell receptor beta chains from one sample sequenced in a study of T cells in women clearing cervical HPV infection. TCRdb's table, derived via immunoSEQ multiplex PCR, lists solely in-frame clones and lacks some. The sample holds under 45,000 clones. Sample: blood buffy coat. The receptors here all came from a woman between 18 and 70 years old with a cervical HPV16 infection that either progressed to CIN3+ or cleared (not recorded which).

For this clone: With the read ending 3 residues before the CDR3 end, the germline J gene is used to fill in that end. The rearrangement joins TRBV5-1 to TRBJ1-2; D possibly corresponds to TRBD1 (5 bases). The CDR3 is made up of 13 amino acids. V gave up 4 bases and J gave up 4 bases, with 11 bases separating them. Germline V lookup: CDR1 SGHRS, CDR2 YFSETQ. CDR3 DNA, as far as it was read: TGCGCCAGCAGCCTCGGGACTATCTATGGC. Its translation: CASSLGTIYG. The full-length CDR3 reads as CASSLGTIYGYTF.

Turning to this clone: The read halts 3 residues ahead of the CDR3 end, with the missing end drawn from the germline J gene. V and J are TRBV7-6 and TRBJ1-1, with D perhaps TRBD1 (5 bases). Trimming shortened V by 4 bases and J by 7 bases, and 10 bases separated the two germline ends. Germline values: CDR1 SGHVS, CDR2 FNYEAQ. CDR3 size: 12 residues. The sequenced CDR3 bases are TGTGCCAGCAGCTCCTGGGGCGATGAA. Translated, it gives CASSSWGDE. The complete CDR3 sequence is CASSSWGDEAFF.

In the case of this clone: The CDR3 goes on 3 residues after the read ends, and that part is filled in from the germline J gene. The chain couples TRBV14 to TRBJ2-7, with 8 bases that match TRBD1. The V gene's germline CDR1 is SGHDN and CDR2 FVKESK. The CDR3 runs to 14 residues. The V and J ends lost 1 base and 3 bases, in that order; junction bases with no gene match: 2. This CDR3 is CASSQVGQVYEQYF. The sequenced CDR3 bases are TGTGCCAGCAGCCAAGTGGGACAGGTCTACGAG. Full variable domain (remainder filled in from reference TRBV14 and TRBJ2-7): EAGVTQFPSHSVIEKGQTVTLRCDPISGHDNLYWYRRVMGKEIKFLLHFVKESKQDESGMPNNRFLAERTGGTYSTLKVQPAELEDSGVYFCASSQVGQVYEQYFGPGTRLTVT.

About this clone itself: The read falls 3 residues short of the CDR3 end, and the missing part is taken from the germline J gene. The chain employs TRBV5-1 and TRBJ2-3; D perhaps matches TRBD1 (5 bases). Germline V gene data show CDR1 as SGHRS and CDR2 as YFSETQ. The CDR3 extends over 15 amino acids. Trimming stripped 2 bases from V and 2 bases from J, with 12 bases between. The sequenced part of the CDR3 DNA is TGCGCCAGCAGCTTAGGACACTTTACCACAGATACG. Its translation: CASSLGHFTTDT. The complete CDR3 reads CASSLGHFTTDTQYF.

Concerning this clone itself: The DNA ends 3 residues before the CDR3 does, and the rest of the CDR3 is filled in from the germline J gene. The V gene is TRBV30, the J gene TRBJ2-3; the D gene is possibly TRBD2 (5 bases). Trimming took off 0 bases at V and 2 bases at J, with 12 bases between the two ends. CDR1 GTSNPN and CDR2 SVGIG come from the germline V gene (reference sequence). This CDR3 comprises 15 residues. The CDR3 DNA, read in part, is TGTGCCTGGAGTGTCGAGGCGGGCCCCACAGATACG. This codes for CAWSVEAGPTDT. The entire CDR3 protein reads CAWSVEAGPTDTQYF.

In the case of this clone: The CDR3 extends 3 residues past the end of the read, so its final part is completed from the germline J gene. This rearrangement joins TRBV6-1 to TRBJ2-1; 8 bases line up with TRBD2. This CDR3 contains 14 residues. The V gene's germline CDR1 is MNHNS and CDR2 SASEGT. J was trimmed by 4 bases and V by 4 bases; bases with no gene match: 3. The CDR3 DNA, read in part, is TGTGCCAGCAGTGGGCGGGGGGATTACAATGAG. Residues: CASSGRGDYNE. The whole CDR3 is CASSGRGDYNEQFF.